One and the same sample provided the 11 T cell receptor beta chains below, sequenced in a study of shared clonotypes between healthy human individuals. Produced via immunoSEQ multiplex PCR; TCRdb's table is partial and in-frame only. The top ten clones hold under 2% of a sample with more than 550,000 clones, around 77% of them seen once. The sample taken for sequencing was memory CD4+ T cells sorted from blood. Subset described: CD45RA-negative fraction. All receptors come from a woman in her 30s in good health.

In this sample, this clone turned up once. V usage is TRBV7-8 and J usage is TRBJ2-5; 14 nucleotides match TRBD2. The CDR3 length is 17 residues. The ends lost 5 bases at V and 4 bases at J; junction bases unmatched: 9. Per germline, CDR1 SGHVS and CDR2 FQNEAQ. The CDR3 DNA reads as TGTGCCAGCAGCGAGAGACTAGCGGGAGGGCCCATAGAGACCCAGTACTTC. Translated: CASSERLAGGPIETQYF.

In its sample, this clone was seen many times. V is TRBV7-2 and J is TRBJ2-1, with D hard to call. V was shortened by 5 bases and J by 5 bases, with 10 bases between the two germline ends. Germline CDR1 reads SGHTA; CDR2 reads FQGNSA. This CDR3 comprises 13 residues. The CDR3 here is CASSAQRDNEQFF. CDR3 nucleotides: TGTGCCAGCAGCGCCCAGCGAGACAATGAGCAGTTCTTC.

This chain joins TRBV15 and TRBJ1-2; D is undetermined. The CDR3 extends over 13 amino acids. V was cut by 0 bases and J by 5 bases, with 7 bases left in between. The germline V gene encodes CDR1 LNHNV and CDR2 YYDKDF (reference sequence). CDR3 DNA: TGTGCCACCAGCAGAGATGAGGTTTATGGCTACACCTTC. It codes for CATSRDEVYGYTF.

The chain carries TRBV6-1 and TRBJ2-7; 7 bases are a match to TRBD1. The CDR3 totals 14 residues. The ends lost 8 bases at V and 6 bases at J; junction bases unmatched: 13. From germline, CDR1 is MNHNS and CDR2 SASEGT. CDR3 coding DNA: TGTGCCAGCGGGAAATCCGACAGGGCGGGCGAGCAGTACTTC. This sequence encodes CASGKSDRAGEQYF.

The V and J genes are TRBV7-9 and TRBJ2-7; 11 nucleotides align to TRBD1. Unmatched junction bases numbered 14, after V lost 1 base and J lost 3 bases. Germline V gives CDR1 SEHNR, CDR2 FQNEAQ (reference sequence). This CDR3 contains 19 residues. The chain's CDR3 is CASSLGSSRDRGSYYEQYF. CDR3 nucleotides: TGTGCCAGCAGCTTAGGATCATCGCGGGACAGGGGGTCTTACTACGAGCAGTACTTC.

The V gene is TRBV18, the J gene TRBJ2-2; D is unclear. This CDR3 has 15 residues. Germline V gene lookup returns CDR1 KGHSH and CDR2 LQKENI. V was pared by 2 bases and J by 4 bases, with 11 bases between. CDR3 in amino acids: CASSPFAQSTGELFF. For the CDR3, the DNA is TGTGCCAGCTCACCATTCGCCCAGAGCACCGGGGAGCTGTTTTTT.

The genes are TRBV7-2 and TRBJ2-2; no definite D call. The germline V and J ends were trimmed by 2 bases and 1 base, with 5 bases remaining between them. The germline V gene encodes CDR1 SGHTA and CDR2 FQGNSA. The CDR3 is made up of 14 amino acids. The CDR3 sequence is CASSLPRNTGELFF. CDR3 nucleotides: TGTGCCAGCAGCTTACCCCGGAACACCGGGGAGCTGTTTTTT. The complete variable domain, with remaining parts taken from reference TRBV7-2 and TRBJ2-2, reads GAGVSQSPSNKVTEKGKDVELRCDPISGHTALYWYRQSLGQGLEFLIYFQGNSAPDKSGLPSDRFSAERTGGSVSTLTIQRTQQEDSAVYLCASSLPRNTGELFFGEGSRLTVL.

The chain couples TRBV19 to TRBJ1-5; no definite D call. Per germline, CDR1 LNHDA and CDR2 SQIVND (reference sequence). V lost 5 bases and J lost 7, with 9 bases in between. The CDR3 is made up of 12 amino acids. CDR3 DNA sequence: TGTGCCAGTAGTTCCGCGGAGCAGCCCCAGCATTTT. This translates into CASSSAEQPQHF.

With regard to this clone: Other DNA variants within this sample encode the same CDR3. V and J are TRBV28 and TRBJ2-7; D unresolved. The germline V gene has CDR1 MDHEN and CDR2 SYDVKM. V lost 5 bases to trimming and J lost 4 bases, with 6 bases between them. The CDR3 is 11 residues long. The CDR3 DNA follows: TGTGCCAGCAGTAGGTTTTACGAGCAGTACTTC. Encoded protein: CASSRFYEQYF.

V and J are TRBV2 and TRBJ2-5; 9 bases are a match to TRBD2. J gave up 4 bases and V 7 bases, and 7 bases lay outside the gene matches. The V gene's germline CDR1 is SNHLY and CDR2 FYNNEI. The CDR3 runs 14 residues. The CDR3 sequence is CASMEREVIETQYF. The CDR3 DNA is TGTGCCAGCATGGAGCGGGAGGTAATAGAGACCCAGTACTTC.

V and J are TRBV10-3 and TRBJ2-4; D may be TRBD1 (6 bases). CDR3 size: 14 residues. Germline CDR1 and CDR2: ENHRY and SYGVKD. V was trimmed by 2 bases and J by 6 bases, leaving 11 bases between them. The CDR3 spells CAISENRAGNIQYF. For the CDR3, the DNA is TGTGCCATCAGTGAGAACAGGGCTGGAAACATTCAGTACTTC.